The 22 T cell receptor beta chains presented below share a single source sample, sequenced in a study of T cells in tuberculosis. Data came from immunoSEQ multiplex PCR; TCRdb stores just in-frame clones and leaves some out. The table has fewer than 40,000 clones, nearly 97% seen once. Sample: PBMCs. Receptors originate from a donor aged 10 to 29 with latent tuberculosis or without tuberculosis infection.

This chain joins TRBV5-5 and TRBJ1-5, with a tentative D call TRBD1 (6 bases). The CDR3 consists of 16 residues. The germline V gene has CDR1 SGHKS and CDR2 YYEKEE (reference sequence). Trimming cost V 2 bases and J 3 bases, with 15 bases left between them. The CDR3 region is CASSLRGGDANQPQHF. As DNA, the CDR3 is TGTGCCAGCAGCTTAAGAGGGGGGGATGCCAATCAGCCCCAGCATTTT.

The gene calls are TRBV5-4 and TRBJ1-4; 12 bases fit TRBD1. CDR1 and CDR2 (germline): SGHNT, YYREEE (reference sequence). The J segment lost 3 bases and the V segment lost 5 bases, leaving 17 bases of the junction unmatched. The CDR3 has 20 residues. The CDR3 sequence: CASSYARGQGAYSANEKLFF. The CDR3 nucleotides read TGTGCCAGCAGTTATGCCAGGGGACAGGGGGCGTATTCTGCTAATGAAAAACTGTTTTTT. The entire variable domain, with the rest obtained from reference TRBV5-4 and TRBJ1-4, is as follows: ETGVTQSPTHLIKTRGQQVTLRCSSQSGHNTVSWYQQALGQGPQFIFQYYREEENGRGNFPPRFSGLQFPNYSSELNVNALELDDSALYLCASSYARGQGAYSANEKLFFGSGTQLSVL.

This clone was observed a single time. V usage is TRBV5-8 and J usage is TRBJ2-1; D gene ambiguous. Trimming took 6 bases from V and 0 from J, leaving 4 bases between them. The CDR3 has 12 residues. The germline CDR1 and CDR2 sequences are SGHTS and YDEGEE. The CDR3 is CASTLSYNEQFF. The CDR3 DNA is TGTGCCAGCACCCTCTCCTACAATGAGCAGTTCTTC.

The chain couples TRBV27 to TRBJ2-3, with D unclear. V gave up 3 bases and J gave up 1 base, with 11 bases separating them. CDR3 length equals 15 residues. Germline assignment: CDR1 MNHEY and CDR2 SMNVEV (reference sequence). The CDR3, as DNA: TGTGCCAGCAGTTTGTTCCTTCCTGGCACAGATACGCAGTATTTT. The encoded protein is CASSLFLPGTDTQYF.

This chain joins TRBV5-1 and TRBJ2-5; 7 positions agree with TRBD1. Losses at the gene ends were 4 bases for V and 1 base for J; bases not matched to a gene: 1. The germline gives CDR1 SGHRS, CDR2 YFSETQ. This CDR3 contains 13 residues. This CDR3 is CASSGDSQETQYF. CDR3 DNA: TGCGCCAGCAGCGGGGACAGCCAAGAGACCCAGTACTTC. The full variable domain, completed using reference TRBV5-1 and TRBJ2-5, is KAGVTQTPRYLIKTRGQQVTLSCSPISGHRSVSWYQQTPGQGLQFLFEYFSETQRNKGNFPGRFSGRQFSNSRSEMNVSTLELGDSALYLCASSGDSQETQYFGPGTRLLVL.

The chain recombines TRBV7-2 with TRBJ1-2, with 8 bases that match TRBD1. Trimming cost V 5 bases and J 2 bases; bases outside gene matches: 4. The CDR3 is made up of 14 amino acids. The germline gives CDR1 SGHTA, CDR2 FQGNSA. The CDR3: CASSGQGNNYGYTF. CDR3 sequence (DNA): TGTGCCAGCAGCGGACAGGGCAACAACTATGGCTACACCTTC.

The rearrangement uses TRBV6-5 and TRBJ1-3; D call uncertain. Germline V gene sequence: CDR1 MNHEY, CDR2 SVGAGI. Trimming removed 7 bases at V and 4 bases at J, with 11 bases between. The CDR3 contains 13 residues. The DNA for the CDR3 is TGTGCCAGCACCAATGGAGGGGGAAACACCATATATTTT. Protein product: CASTNGGGNTIYF.

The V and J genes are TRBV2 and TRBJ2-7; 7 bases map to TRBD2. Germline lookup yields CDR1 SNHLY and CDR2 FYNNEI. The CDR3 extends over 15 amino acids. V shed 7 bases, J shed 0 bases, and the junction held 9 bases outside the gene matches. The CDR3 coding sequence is TGTGCCAGCACTCCCGGGACTACAGGCTCCTACGAGCAGTACTTC. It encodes CASTPGTTGSYEQYF.

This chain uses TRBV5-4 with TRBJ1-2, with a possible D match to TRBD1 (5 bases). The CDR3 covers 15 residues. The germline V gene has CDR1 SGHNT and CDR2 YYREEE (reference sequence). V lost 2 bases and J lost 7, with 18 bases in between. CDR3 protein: CASSFFGATIGGYTF. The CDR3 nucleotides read TGTGCCAGCAGCTTCTTTGGGGCTACTATAGGTGGCTACACCTTC.

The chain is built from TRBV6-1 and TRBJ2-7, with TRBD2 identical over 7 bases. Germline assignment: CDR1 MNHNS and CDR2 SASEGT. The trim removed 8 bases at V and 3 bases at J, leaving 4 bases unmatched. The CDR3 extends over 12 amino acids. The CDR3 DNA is TGTGCCAGCGGCACTAGCGTCTACGAGCAGTACTTC. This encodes CASGTSVYEQYF.

For the CDR3, the DNA is TGTGCTAGTGCCGTCCTACCCATCGGGACTAGCACAGATACGCAGTATTTT. The encoded protein is CASAVLPIGTSTDTQYF. This chain uses TRBV12-5 with TRBJ2-3, with TRBD2 as a possible D gene (6 bases). This CDR3 comprises 17 residues. Trimming removed 7 bases from V and 0 bases from J, with 20 bases in between. Germline lookup yields CDR1 LGHNT and CDR2 FRNRAP.

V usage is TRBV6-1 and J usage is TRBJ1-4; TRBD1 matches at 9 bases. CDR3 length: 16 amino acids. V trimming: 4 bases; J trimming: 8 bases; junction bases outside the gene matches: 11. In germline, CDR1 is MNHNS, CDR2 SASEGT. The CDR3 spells CASSGVPGQGGEKLFF. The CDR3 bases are TGTGCCAGCAGTGGGGTACCGGGACAGGGTGGGGAAAAACTGTTTTTT.

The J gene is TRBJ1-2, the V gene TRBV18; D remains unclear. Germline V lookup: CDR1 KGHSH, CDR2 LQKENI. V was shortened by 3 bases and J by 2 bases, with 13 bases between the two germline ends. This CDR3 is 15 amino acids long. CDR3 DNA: TGTGCCAGCTCACCTGACTCGACGGGGAACTATGGCTACACCTTC. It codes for CASSPDSTGNYGYTF. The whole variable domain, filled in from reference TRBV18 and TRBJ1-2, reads NAGVMQNPRHLVRRRGQEARLRCSPMKGHSHVYWYRQLPEEGLKFMVYLQKENIIDESGMPKERFSAEFPKEGPSILRIQQVVRGDSAAYFCASSPDSTGNYGYTFGSGTRLTVV.

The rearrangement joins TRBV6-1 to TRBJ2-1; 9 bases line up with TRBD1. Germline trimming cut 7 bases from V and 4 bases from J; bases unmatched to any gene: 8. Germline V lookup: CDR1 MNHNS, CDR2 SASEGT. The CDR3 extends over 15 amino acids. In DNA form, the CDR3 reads TGTGCCAGCACTTTACAGGGGGCGAGGTACAATGAGCAGTTCTTC. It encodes CASTLQGARYNEQFF.

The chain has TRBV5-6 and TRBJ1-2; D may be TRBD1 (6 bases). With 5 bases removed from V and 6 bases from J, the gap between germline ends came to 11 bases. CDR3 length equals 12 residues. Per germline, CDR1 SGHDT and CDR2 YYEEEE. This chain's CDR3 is CASSTGRDGYTF. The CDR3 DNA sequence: TGTGCCAGCAGTACAGGGAGGGATGGCTACACCTTC.

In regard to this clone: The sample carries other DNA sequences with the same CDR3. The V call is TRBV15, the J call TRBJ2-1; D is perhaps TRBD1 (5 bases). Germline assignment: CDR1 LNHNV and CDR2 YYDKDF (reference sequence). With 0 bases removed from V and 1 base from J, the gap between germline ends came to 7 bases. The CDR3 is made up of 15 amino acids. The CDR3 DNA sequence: TGTGCCACCAGCAGAGAAACAGGTTCCTACAATGAGCAGTTCTTC. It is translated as CATSRETGSYNEQFF.

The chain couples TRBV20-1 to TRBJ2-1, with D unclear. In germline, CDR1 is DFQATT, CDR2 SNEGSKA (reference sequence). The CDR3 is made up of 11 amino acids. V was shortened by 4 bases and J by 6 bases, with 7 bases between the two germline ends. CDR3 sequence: CSAISSNEQFF. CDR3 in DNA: TGCAGTGCTATTTCTAGCAATGAGCAGTTCTTC.

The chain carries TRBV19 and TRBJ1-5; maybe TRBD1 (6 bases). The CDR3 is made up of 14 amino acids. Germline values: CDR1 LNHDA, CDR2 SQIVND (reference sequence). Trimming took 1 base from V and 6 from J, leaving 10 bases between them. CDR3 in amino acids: CASSIAQGSQPQHF. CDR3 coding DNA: TGTGCCAGTAGTATAGCCCAGGGGAGTCAGCCCCAGCATTTT.

This chain's CDR3 is CASSQEGRVGDEQFF. CDR3 DNA: TGTGCCAGCAGCCAAGAAGGGAGGGTAGGGGATGAGCAGTTCTTC. The chain carries TRBV4-2 and TRBJ2-1; 7 nucleotides line up with TRBD2. Germline V gene sequence: CDR1 LGHNA, CDR2 YNFKEQ. Losses at the gene ends were 0 bases for V and 8 bases for J; bases not matched to a gene: 7. The CDR3 totals 15 residues.

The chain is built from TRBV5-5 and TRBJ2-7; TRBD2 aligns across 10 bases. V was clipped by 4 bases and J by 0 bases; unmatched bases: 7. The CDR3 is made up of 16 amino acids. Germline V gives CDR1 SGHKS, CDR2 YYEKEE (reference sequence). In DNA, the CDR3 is TGTGCCAGCAGCCCGGGGACTAGCGCGAGCTCCTACGAGCAGTACTTC. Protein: CASSPGTSASSYEQYF.

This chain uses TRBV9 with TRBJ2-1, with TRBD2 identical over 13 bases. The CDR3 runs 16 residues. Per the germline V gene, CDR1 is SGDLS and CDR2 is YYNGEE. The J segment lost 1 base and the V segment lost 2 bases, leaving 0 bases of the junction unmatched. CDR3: CASSVGLAGSYNEQFF. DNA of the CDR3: TGTGCCAGCAGCGTGGGACTAGCGGGATCCTACAATGAGCAGTTCTTC.

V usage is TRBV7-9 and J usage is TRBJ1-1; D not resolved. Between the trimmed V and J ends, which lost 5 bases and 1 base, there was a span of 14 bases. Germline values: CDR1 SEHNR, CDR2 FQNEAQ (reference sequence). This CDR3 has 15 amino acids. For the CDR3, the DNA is TGTGCCAGCAGCCTTCTAACTCTAACGAACACTGAAGCTTTCTTT. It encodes CASSLLTLTNTEAFF.